This T cell receptor (beta chain) was recorded in a study of CD8+ T cells in alopecia areata. At the level of the study: Patients received oral tofacitinib, 5 to 10 mg twice daily, for moderate-to-severe alopecia areata. Patients in the study were on tofacitinib for 6 to 18 months, then off it for 6 months.

RNA was isolated and reverse transcribed to cDNA, the sequencing template. Sequenced by immunoSEQ multiplex PCR; TCRdb stores in-frame clones only, minus some. The top ten hold 9.5% to 13% of the sample, which has about 13,000 clones, about 60% seen once. Germline V CDR1 and CDR2: MGHRA, YSYEKL. Trimming left V 0 bases short and J 3 bases short, with 8 bases between. This CDR3 has 14 amino acids. Researchers took lesional scalp punch biopsies and peripheral blood from people who were alopecia areata patients. As concerns this clone: Antigen specificity is unknown.

Overall study results and limits: It was lesional scalp, especially alopecia totalis/universalis, that showed higher clonality than normal scalp. Besides other cells, scalp samples also yield sequences of resident alphabeta T cells from normal skin.

J is TRBJ1-2 and V is TRBV4-1; D not resolved. The TCR originated in a human donor with alopecia areata. Sequencing was performed on skin, taken at week 0. CDR3 DNA sequence: TGCGCCAGCAGCCAAGAACACCTTGACTATGGCTACACCTTC. Encoded protein: CASSQEHLDYGYTF.